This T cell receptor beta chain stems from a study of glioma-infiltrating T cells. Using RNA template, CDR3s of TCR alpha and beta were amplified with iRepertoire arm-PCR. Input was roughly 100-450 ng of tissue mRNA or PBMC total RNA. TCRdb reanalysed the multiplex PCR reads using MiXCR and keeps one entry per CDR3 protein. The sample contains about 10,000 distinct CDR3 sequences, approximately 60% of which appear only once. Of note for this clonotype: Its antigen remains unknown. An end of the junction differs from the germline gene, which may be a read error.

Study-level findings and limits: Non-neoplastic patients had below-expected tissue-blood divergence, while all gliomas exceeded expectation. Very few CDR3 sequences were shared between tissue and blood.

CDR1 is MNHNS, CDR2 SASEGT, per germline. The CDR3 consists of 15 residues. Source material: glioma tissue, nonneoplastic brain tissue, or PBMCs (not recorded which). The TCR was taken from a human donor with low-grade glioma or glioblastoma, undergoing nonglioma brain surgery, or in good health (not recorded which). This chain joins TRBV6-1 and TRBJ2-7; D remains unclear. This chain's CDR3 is CASSTYGQISYDQYF. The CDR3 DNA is TGTGCCAGCAGTACGTACGGGCAAATCTCTTACGATCAGTACTTC.